Below are 25 T cell receptor beta chains sequenced from a single sample in a study of neurological immune-mediated disorders. In TCRdb, the 5' RACE reads were re-called with MiXCR into one record per CDR3 protein. The table shows 72,000 or so distinct CDR3 sequences, with more than 15% occurring only once. Sequenced material: PBMCs. All receptors come from a middle-aged woman in good health.

This clonotype has a count of ten or more. This rearrangement joins TRBV6-2 or TRBV6-3 to TRBJ1-5; no clear D. Germline V gives CDR1 MNHEY, CDR2 SVGEGT. The CDR3 runs 11 residues. Trimming took off 0 bases at V and 13 bases at J, with 7 bases between the two ends. CDR3: CASSYSVMQHF. The CDR3 DNA is TGTGCCAGCAGTTACTCTGTAATGCAGCATTTT.

The chain combines TRBV5-1 with TRBJ2-5, with unresolved D. This CDR3 spans 12 amino acids. Trimming removed 2 bases at V and 5 bases at J, with 7 bases between. The germline V gene encodes CDR1 SGHRS and CDR2 YFSETQ. This CDR3 reads CASSFKGETQYF. For the CDR3, the DNA is TGCGCCAGCAGCTTCAAAGGGGAGACCCAGTACTTC.

This clonotype was observed at least ten times. V and J are TRBV20-1 and TRBJ2-2; 7 bases are shared with TRBD2. The CDR3 loop spans 13 amino acids. The ends lost 6 bases at V and 7 bases at J; junction bases unmatched: 8. The germline V gene encodes CDR1 DFQATT and CDR2 SNEGSKA (reference sequence). CDR3 sequence (DNA): TGCAGTGCAGCGGGACTCCTACACGGGGAGCTGTTTTTT. It codes for CSAAGLLHGELFF.

V gene TRBV19 combines with J gene TRBJ1-2, with 10 bases fitting TRBD1. With 3 bases clipped from V and 6 bases from J, the junction kept 7 bases outside the gene matches. The V gene's germline CDR1 is LNHDA and CDR2 SQIVND (reference sequence). The CDR3 spans 15 residues. The CDR3: CASSIPGTGVDGYTF. CDR3 in DNA: TGTGCCAGTAGTATCCCCGGGACAGGGGTCGATGGCTACACCTTC. Full variable domain (remainder filled in from reference TRBV19 and TRBJ1-2): DGGITQSPKYLFRKEGQNVTLSCEQNLNHDAMYWYRQDPGQGLRLIYYSQIVNDFQKGDIAEGYSVSREKKESFPLTVTSAQKNPTAFYLCASSIPGTGVDGYTFGSGTRLTVV.

This clonotype was seen ten or more times. V and J are TRBV10-3 and TRBJ2-1, with TRBD2 identical over 9 bases. Per the germline V gene, CDR1 is ENHRY and CDR2 is SYGVKD. CDR3 length equals 14 residues. J gave up 2 bases and V 5 bases, and 1 base lay outside the gene matches. CDR3 loop: CAISQRGAYNEQFF. CDR3 nucleotides: TGTGCCATCAGTCAGCGGGGGGCCTACAATGAGCAGTTCTTC.

The CDR3 loop is CASSFWAQGKNIQYF. The CDR3 DNA follows: TGTGCCAGCAGTTTTTGGGCACAGGGCAAAAACATTCAGTACTTC. The V call is TRBV27, the J call TRBJ2-4; tentatively, D is TRBD1 (6 bases). This CDR3 is built from 15 residues. Trimming removed 3 bases at V and 3 bases at J, with 12 bases between. The germline CDR1 and CDR2 sequences are MNHEY and SMNVEV (reference sequence).

This clonotype was observed at least ten times. This chain links TRBV12-3 or TRBV12-4 with TRBJ1-3, with D perhaps TRBD1 (6 bases). Trimming took 10 bases from V and 4 from J, leaving 8 bases between them. The CDR3 has 11 amino acids. CDR3 sequence (DNA): TGTGCCATCGGACAGGGAAACACCATATATTTT. As protein: CAIGQGNTIYF.

In its sample, this clonotype was seen many times. This rearrangement joins TRBV18 to TRBJ1-6; D unclear. Germline lookup yields CDR1 KGHSH and CDR2 LQKENI. V lost 4 bases to trimming and J lost 7 bases, with 5 bases between them. The CDR3 extends over 12 amino acids. CDR3 loop: CASSLPNSPLHF. The CDR3 bases are TGTGCCAGCTCACTTCCCAATTCACCCCTCCACTTT.

The chain uses TRBV18 and TRBJ2-1; D remains ambiguous. V shed 1 base and J shed 5 bases, with 3 bases lying between them. The germline CDR1 and CDR2 sequences are KGHSH and LQKENI. The CDR3 length is 12 residues. The CDR3 protein is CASSPRDNEQFF. CDR3 nucleotide sequence: TGTGCCAGCTCACCACGCGACAATGAGCAGTTCTTC. Looking up the rest from reference TRBV18 and TRBJ2-1 gives the full variable domain: NAGVMQNPRHLVRRRGQEARLRCSPMKGHSHVYWYRQLPEEGLKFMVYLQKENIIDESGMPKERFSAEFPKEGPSILRIQQVVRGDSAAYFCASSPRDNEQFFGPGTRLTVL.

This clonotype was seen repeatedly, ten times or more. The chain couples TRBV15 to TRBJ2-1, with a tentative D call TRBD1 (6 bases). Germline assignment: CDR1 LNHNV and CDR2 YYDKDF (reference sequence). The germline V and J ends were trimmed by 5 bases and 0 bases, with 14 bases remaining between them. This CDR3 contains 16 residues. CDR3: CATSPLGGSSYNEQFF. In nucleotides, the CDR3 is TGTGCCACCAGCCCACTAGGGGGAAGCTCCTACAATGAGCAGTTCTTC.

This clonotype has a count of ten or more. The chain links TRBV3-1 to TRBJ2-7; tentatively, D is TRBD2 (5 bases). Trimming took off 2 bases at V and 4 bases at J, with 6 bases between the two ends. This CDR3 region has 12 residues. Germline CDR1 and CDR2: LGHDT and YNNKEL (reference sequence). The CDR3 sequence is CASSQTGYEQYV. The CDR3 DNA reads TGTGCCAGCAGCCAAACGGGGTACGAGCAGTACGTC.

This clonotype was observed many times. This rearrangement joins TRBV20-1 to TRBJ2-5, with D perhaps TRBD2 (5 bases). CDR1 is DFQATT, CDR2 SNEGSKA, per germline (reference sequence). CDR3 size: 12 residues. Between the trimmed V and J ends, which lost 3 bases and 5 bases, there was a span of 10 bases. For the CDR3, the DNA is TGCAGTGCTAGTCCCGGGGAGGAGACCCAGTACTTC. Its translation is CSASPGEETQYF.

This clonotype was observed at least ten times. The genes are TRBV9 and TRBJ1-1; D is perhaps TRBD1 (5 bases). Trimming shortened V by 3 bases and J by 1 base, and 13 bases separated the two germline ends. The CDR3 sequence is 15 residues long. In germline, CDR1 is SGDLS, CDR2 YYNGEE. The CDR3 DNA reads as TGTGCCAGCAGCGCTCTTGGGCAGGGGAACACTGAAGCTTTCTTT. It yields the protein CASSALGQGNTEAFF.

This clonotype was detected many times. This chain connects TRBV2 to TRBJ2-4, with D unclear. This CDR3 is 16 amino acids long. Germline V lookup: CDR1 SNHLY, CDR2 FYNNEI. V shed 6 bases and J shed 0 bases, with 15 bases lying between them. The CDR3 DNA follows: TGTGCCAGCAGAGAAACATCTTGGATAGCCAAAAACATTCAGTACTTC. This sequence encodes CASRETSWIAKNIQYF.

This chain connects TRBV6-5 to TRBJ1-6; D is ambiguous. The CDR3 is made up of 18 amino acids. V lost 0 bases and J 4 bases, leaving 16 bases between the germline ends. The germline V gene encodes CDR1 MNHEY and CDR2 SVGAGI. CDR3 coding DNA: TGTGCCAGCAGTTACTCCTCGGGTGGCGGGTTGTATAATTCACCCCTCCACTTT. This encodes CASSYSSGGGLYNSPLHF.

This clonotype has a count of ten or more. The chain recombines TRBV29-1 with TRBJ1-1; D remains ambiguous. Germline V gene lookup returns CDR1 SQVTM and CDR2 ANQGSEA. V lost 7 bases to trimming and J lost 1 base, with 4 bases between them. This CDR3 contains 10 residues. The CDR3 region has the DNA TGCAGCGCCCGGAACACTGAAGCTTTCTTT. This gives the protein CSARNTEAFF.

The count of this clonotype is one. V usage is TRBV20-1 and J usage is TRBJ2-1, with D hard to call. V shed 0 bases and J shed 3 bases, with 12 bases lying between them. The germline CDR1 and CDR2 sequences are DFQATT and SNEGSKA (reference sequence). This CDR3 spans 15 amino acids. The CDR3 reads CSARDYELDYNEQFF. The CDR3 DNA is TGCAGTGCTAGAGATTACGAACTCGACTACAATGAGCAGTTCTTC.

V gene TRBV6-6 combines with J gene TRBJ1-2; D is perhaps TRBD1 (5 bases). The ends were cut back, 4 bases at V and 4 bases at J, with 22 bases in the middle. CDR3 size: 17 residues. Germline V gene data show CDR1 as MNHNY and CDR2 as SVGAGI (reference sequence). CDR3 amino acids: CASSSRGGDPRSYGYTF. The CDR3 region has the DNA TGTGCCAGCAGTTCCCGGGGTGGGGACCCGAGGAGCTATGGCTACACCTTC.

At least ten counts were recorded for this clonotype. V usage is TRBV28 and J usage is TRBJ1-2, with D possibly TRBD1 on 5 matching bases. The CDR3 sequence is 11 residues long. V lost 8 bases to trimming and J lost 7 bases, with 11 bases between them. Germline CDR1 MDHEN, CDR2 SYDVKM. CDR3 region: CASGTHRGYTF. As DNA, the CDR3 is TGTGCCAGCGGGACCCACCGTGGCTACACCTTC.

This clonotype was recorded only once. This may come from a read error, since a much larger clone is one base off. The rearrangement joins TRBV12-3 or TRBV12-4 to TRBJ2-3, with D tentatively TRBD1 (5 bases). The CDR3 runs 15 residues. The CDR3, as DNA: TGTGCCAGCAGCCTAGGGGCTATGAGCACAGATAAGCAGTATTTT. This translates into CASSLGAMSTDKQYF.

This clonotype was seen a few times. A clone one base away is much larger, so this may be a read error. The chain joins TRBV7-9 to TRBJ2-7, with a possible D match to TRBD1 (6 bases). Looked up from germline, CDR1 is SEHNR and CDR2 is FQNEAQ (reference sequence). V was shortened by 5 bases and J by 5 bases, with 25 bases between the two germline ends. The CDR3 consists of 17 residues. The CDR3 DNA reads TGTGCCAGCAGCCGAAGTGTTACGGGACAAGGCGCTCACGAGCAGTACTTC. Translated: CASSRSVTGQGAHEQYF.

This clonotype turned up a few times. V usage is TRBV12-3 or TRBV12-4 and J usage is TRBJ1-6; weak D call: TRBD1 (5 bases). Trimming left V 3 bases short and J 7 bases short, with 10 bases between. This CDR3 is built from 14 residues. This chain's CDR3 is CASSFSGINSPLHF. CDR3 sequence (DNA): TGTGCCAGCAGTTTTTCAGGGATCAATTCACCCCTCCACTTT.

This clonotype showed up many times. This rearrangement joins TRBV7-9 to TRBJ1-2; TRBD1 aligns across 11 bases. CDR1 SEHNR and CDR2 FQNEAQ come from the germline V gene (reference sequence). The CDR3 extends over 14 amino acids. After removal of 4 bases from V and 7 bases from J, the junction contained 5 bases not matched to a gene. The DNA for the CDR3 is TGTGCCAGCAGCTCGGACAGGGGGCGGCGTGGCTACACCTTC. It translates to CASSSDRGRRGYTF.

The V gene is TRBV7-3, the J gene TRBJ2-1; either TRBD1 or TRBD2 may fit D (7 bases each). CDR1 and CDR2 (germline): SGHTA, FQGTGA. There are 15 residues in the CDR3. V was pared by 5 bases and J by 5 bases, with 16 bases between. The CDR3 spells CASSAQGGHNNEQFF. The CDR3 nucleotides are TGTGCCAGCAGCGCTCAGGGGGGGCATAACAATGAGCAGTTCTTC.

This clonotype was detected ten times or more. J is TRBJ1-2 and V is TRBV5-1, with D tentatively TRBD1 (6 bases). CDR3 length equals 16 residues. Germline CDR1 and CDR2: SGHRS and YFSETQ. V shed 4 bases and J shed 1 base, with 17 bases lying between them. The DNA of the CDR3 is TGCGCCAGCAGCCTTGACCCGGACAGAGTTAACTATGGCTACACCTTC. It codes for CASSLDPDRVNYGYTF.